This TCR beta chain was observed in a study of identical twins. The V gene end was trimmed by 3 bases and the J gene end by 5 bases; junction bases not matched to a gene: 9. The CDR3 is made up of 17 amino acids. This clonotype has just a few counts. TCRdb itself ran the 5' RACE reads through MiXCR, one entry per CDR3 protein. The table lists approximately 470,000 distinct CDR3 sequences, 12% to 15% of them singletons. This sample also belongs to another study, concerning yellow fever vaccine responses in identical twins.

The sequenced sample was CD4+ T cells sorted from blood. The chain carries TRBV12-3 or TRBV12-4 and TRBJ2-2, with TRBD1 matching 10 bases. This TCR came from a woman aged 18-30 years in good health. CDR3 coding DNA: TGTGCCAGCAGTTTCTTCCGACAGGGGGCGCAAACCGGGGAGCTGTTTTTT. It encodes CASSFFRQGAQTGELFF.